Here is one T cell receptor (beta chain) with its context. Germline values: CDR1 SGDLS, CDR2 YYNGEE. V shed 0 bases, J shed 5 bases, and the junction held 3 bases outside the gene matches. This CDR3 has 14 amino acids. Amplification used 60 Vbeta primers and 13 Jbeta primers. Using immunoSEQ multiplex PCR, the repertoire was profiled, and TCRdb retains in-frame clones only, with some absent. Found here are 110,000 to 150,000 clones, about 81% of them singletons; the top ten hold 6% to 8.5%. These data are taken from a study of cytomegalovirus exposure and HLA in healthy donors. This clonotype originated in a man aged 25 to 40 in good health and CMV-seronegative. The chain is built from TRBV9 and TRBJ1-2; TRBD1 aligns across 8 bases. The sequencing input was PBMCs. CDR3 nucleotide sequence: TGTGCCAGCAGCGTAGATGGGACAGGTTATGGCTACACCTTC. Translating gives CASSVDGTGYGYTF.